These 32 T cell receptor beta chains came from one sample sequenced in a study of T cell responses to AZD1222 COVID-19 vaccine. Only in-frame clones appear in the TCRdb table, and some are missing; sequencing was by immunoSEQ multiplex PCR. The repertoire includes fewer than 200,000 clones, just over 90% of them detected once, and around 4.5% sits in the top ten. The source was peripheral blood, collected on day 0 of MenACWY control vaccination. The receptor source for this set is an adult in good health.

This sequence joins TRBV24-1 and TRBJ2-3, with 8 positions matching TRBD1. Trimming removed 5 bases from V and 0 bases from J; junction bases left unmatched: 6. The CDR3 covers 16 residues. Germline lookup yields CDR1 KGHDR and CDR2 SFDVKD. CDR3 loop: CATSGDRTTSTDTQYF. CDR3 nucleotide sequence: TGTGCCACCAGTGGGGACAGGACAACTAGCACAGATACGCAGTATTTT.

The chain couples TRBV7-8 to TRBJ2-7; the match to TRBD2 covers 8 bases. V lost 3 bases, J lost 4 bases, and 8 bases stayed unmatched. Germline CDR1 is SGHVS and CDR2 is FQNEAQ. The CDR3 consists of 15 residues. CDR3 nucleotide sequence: TGTGCCAGCAGCTTTTTAGCGGGACACTTGTACGAGCAGTACTTC. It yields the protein CASSFLAGHLYEQYF.

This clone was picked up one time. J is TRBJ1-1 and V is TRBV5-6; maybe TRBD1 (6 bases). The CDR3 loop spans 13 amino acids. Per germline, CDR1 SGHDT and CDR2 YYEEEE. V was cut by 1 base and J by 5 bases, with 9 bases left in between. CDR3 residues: CASSLMQGTEAFF. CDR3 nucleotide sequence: TGTGCCAGCAGCTTGATGCAGGGGACTGAAGCTTTCTTT. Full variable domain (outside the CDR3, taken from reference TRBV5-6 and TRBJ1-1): DAGVTQSPTHLIKTRGQQVTLRCSPKSGHDTVSWYQQALGQGPQFIFQYYEEEERQRGNFPDRFSGHQFPNYSSELNVNALLLGDSALYLCASSLMQGTEAFFGQGTRLTVV.

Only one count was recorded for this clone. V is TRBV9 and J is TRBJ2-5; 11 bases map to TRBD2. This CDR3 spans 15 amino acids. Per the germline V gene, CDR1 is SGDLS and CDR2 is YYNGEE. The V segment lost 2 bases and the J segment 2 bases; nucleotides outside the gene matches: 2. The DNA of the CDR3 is TGTGCCAGCAGCGTGGGACTAGCGGTACAAGAGACCCAGTACTTC. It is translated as CASSVGLAVQETQYF.

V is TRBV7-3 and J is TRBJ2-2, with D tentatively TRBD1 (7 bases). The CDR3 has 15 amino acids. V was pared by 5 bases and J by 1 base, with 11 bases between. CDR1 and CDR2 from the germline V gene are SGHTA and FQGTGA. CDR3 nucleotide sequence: TGTGCCAGCAGCGCGGGACAGAAGAACACCGGGGAGCTGTTTTTT. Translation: CASSAGQKNTGELFF. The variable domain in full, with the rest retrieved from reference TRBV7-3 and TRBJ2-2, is GAGVSQTPSNKVTEKGKYVELRCDPISGHTALYWYRQSLGQGPEFLIYFQGTGAADDSGLPNDRFFAVRPEGSVSTLKIQRTERGDSAVYLCASSAGQKNTGELFFGEGSRLTVL.

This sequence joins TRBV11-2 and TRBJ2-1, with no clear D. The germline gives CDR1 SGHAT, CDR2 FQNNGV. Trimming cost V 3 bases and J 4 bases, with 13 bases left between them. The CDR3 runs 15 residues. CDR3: CASSLAGPLYNEQFF. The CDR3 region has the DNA TGTGCCAGCAGCTTGGCAGGACCTCTATACAATGAGCAGTTCTTC.

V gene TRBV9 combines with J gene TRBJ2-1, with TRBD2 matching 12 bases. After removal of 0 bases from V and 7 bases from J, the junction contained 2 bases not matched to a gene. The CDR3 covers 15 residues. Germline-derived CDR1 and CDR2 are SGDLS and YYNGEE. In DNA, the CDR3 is TGTGCCAGCAGCGTAGCAGGGACTAGCGGGAATGAGCAGTTCTTC. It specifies CASSVAGTSGNEQFF.

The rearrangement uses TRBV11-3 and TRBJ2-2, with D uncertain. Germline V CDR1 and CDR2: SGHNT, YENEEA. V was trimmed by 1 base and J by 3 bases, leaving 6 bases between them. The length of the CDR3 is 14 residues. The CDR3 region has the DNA TGTGCCAGCAGCTTAGTCCGGGACACCGGGGAGCTGTTTTTT. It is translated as CASSLVRDTGELFF.

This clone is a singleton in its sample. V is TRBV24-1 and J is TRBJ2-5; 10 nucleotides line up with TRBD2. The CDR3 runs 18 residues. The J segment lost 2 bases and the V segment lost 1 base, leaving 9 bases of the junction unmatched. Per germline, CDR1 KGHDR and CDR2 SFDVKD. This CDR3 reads CATSDFRLAGVNQETQYF. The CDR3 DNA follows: TGTGCCACCAGTGATTTTCGGCTAGCGGGAGTTAATCAAGAGACCCAGTACTTC.

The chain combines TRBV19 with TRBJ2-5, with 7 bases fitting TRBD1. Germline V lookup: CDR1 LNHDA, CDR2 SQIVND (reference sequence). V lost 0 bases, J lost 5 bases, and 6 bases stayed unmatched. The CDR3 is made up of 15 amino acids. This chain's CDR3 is CASSIEHRGWETQYF. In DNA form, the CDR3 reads TGTGCCAGTAGTATAGAGCACAGGGGTTGGGAGACCCAGTACTTC.

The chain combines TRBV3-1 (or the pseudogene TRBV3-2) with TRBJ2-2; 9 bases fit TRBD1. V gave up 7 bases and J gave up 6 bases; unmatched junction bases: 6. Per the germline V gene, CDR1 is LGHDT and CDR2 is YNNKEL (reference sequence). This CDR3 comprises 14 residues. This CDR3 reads CASISGQGSGELFF. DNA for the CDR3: TGTGCCAGCATTTCGGGACAGGGCTCCGGGGAGCTGTTTTTT.

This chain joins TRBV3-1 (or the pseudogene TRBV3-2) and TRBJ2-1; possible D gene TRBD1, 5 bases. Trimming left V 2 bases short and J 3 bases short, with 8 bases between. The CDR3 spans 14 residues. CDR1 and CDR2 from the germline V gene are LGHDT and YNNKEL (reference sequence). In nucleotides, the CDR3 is TGTGCCAGCAGCCAATGGACAAGCTACAATGAGCAGTTCTTC. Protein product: CASSQWTSYNEQFF.

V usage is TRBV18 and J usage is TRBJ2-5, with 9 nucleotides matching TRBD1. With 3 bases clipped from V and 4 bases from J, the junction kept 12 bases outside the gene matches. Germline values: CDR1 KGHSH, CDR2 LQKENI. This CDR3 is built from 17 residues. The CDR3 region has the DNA TGTGCCAGCTCACCGATATGGACAGGGGAAGGGGGAGAGACCCAGTACTTC. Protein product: CASSPIWTGEGGETQYF.

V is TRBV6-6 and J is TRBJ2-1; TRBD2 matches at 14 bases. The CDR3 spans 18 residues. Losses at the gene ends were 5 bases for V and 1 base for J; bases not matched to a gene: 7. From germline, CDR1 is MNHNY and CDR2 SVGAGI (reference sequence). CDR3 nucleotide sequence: TGTGCCAGCAGTCCCGGGACTAGCGGGAGAGGGTCCTACAATGAGCAGTTCTTC. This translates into CASSPGTSGRGSYNEQFF.

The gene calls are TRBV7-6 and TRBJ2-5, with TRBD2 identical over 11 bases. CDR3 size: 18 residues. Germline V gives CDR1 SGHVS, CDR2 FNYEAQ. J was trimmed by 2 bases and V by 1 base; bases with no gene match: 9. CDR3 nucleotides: TGTGCCAGCAGCTTAGGTGCCCTAGCGGGAGGTCGACAAGAGACCCAGTACTTC. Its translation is CASSLGALAGGRQETQYF.

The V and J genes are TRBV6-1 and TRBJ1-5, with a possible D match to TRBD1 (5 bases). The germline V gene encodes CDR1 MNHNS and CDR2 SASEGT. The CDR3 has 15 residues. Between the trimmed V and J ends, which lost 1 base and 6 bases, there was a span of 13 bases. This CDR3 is CASSEGLGDFQPQHF. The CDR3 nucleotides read TGTGCCAGCAGTGAAGGTTTGGGGGATTTTCAGCCCCAGCATTTT.

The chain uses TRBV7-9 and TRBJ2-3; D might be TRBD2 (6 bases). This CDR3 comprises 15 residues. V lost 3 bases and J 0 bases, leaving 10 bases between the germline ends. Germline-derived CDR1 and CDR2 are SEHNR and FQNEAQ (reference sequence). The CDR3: CASSFSSVSTDTQYF. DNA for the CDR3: TGTGCCAGCAGCTTTTCTAGCGTGAGCACAGATACGCAGTATTTT.

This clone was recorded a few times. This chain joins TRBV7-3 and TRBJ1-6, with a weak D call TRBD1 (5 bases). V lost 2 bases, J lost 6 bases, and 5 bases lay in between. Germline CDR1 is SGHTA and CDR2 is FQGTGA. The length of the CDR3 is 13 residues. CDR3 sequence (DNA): TGTGCCAGCAGCTTAGACAGTAATTCACCCCTCCACTTT. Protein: CASSLDSNSPLHF.

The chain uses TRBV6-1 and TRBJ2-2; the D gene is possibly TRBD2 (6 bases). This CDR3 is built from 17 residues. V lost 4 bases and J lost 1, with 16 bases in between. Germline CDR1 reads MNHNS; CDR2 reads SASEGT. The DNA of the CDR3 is TGTGCCAGCAGTGCCCAGTCAGGAGGGCGGAACACCGGGGAGCTGTTTTTT. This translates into CASSAQSGGRNTGELFF.

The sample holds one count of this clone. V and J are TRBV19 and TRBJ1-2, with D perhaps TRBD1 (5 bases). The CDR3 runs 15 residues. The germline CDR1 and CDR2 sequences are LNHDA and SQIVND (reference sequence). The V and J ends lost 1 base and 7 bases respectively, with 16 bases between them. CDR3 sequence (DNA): TGTGCCAGTAGTATAGTAGGAGGGGAAGACGCTGGCTACACCTTC. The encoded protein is CASSIVGGEDAGYTF.

The CDR3 DNA follows: TGTGCCAGCAGTCAGATCCGGGAGTATGGCTACACCTTC. Amino acids: CASSQIREYGYTF. The V call is TRBV12-3 or TRBV12-4, the J call TRBJ1-2; D remains ambiguous. The germline V and J ends were trimmed by 5 bases and 5 bases, with 12 bases remaining between them. The CDR3 extends over 13 amino acids.

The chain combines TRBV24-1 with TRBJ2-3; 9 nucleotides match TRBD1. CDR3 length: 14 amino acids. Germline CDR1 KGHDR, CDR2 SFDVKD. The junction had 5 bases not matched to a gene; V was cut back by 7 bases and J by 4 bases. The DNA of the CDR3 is TGTGCCACCAGGGGTGACAGGGGGGCAGATACGCAGTATTTT. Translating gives CATRGDRGADTQYF.

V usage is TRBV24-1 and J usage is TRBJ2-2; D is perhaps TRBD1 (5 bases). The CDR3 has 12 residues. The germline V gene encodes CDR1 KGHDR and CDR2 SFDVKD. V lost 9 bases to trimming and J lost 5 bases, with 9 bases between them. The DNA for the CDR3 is TGTGCCACCTTGGGGCGGACCGGGGAGCTGTTTTTT. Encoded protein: CATLGRTGELFF.

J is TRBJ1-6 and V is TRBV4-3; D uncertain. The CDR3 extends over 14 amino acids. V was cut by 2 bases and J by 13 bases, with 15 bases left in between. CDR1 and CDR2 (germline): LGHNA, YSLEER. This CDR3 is CASSQQATPEPLHF. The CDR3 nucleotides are TGCGCCAGCAGCCAACAGGCGACGCCAGAGCCCCTCCACTTT.

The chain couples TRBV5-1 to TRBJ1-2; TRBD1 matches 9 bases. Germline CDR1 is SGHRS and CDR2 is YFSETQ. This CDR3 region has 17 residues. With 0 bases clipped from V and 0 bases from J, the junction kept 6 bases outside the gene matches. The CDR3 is CASSLGGTGSSNYGYTF. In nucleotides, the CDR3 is TGCGCCAGCAGCTTGGGTGGGACAGGGTCGTCTAACTATGGCTACACCTTC.

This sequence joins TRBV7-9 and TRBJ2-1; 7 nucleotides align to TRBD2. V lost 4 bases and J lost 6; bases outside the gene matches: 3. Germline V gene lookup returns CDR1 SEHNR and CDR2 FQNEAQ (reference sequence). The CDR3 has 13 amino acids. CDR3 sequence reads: CASSSGTINEQFF. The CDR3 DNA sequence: TGTGCCAGCAGCTCCGGGACTATCAATGAGCAGTTCTTC.

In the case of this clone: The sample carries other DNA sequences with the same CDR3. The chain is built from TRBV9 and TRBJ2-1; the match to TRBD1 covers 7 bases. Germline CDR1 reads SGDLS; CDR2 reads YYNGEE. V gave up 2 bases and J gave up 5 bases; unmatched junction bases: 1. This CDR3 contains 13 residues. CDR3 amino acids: CASSVQGDNEQFF. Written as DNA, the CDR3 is TGTGCCAGCAGCGTCCAGGGGGACAATGAGCAGTTCTTC.

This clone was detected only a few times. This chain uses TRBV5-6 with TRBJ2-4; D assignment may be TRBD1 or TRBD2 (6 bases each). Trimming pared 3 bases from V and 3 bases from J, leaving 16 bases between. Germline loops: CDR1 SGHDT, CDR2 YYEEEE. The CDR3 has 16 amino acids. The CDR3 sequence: CASSSLVGGRKNIQYF. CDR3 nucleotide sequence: TGTGCCAGCAGCTCCTTGGTAGGGGGGCGCAAAAACATTCAGTACTTC.

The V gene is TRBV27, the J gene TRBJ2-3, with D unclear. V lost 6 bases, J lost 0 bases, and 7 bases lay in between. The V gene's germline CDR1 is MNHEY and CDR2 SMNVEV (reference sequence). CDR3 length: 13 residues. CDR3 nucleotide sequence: TGTGCCAGCAGACCACCTAGCACAGATACGCAGTATTTT. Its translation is CASRPPSTDTQYF.

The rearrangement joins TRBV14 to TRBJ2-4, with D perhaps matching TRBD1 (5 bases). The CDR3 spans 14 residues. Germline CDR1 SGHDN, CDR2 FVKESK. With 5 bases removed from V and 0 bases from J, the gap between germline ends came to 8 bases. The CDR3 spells CASSGQGAKNIQYF. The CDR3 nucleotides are TGTGCCAGCAGCGGGCAGGGAGCCAAAAACATTCAGTACTTC.

The CDR3 reads CASSGPVYEQYF. In DNA form, the CDR3 reads TGTGCCAGCAGTGGCCCCGTCTACGAGCAGTACTTC. The J gene is TRBJ2-7, the V gene TRBV2; D is unresolved. With 4 bases removed from V and 3 bases from J, the gap between germline ends came to 7 bases. CDR1 and CDR2 (germline): SNHLY, FYNNEI. This CDR3 comprises 12 residues.

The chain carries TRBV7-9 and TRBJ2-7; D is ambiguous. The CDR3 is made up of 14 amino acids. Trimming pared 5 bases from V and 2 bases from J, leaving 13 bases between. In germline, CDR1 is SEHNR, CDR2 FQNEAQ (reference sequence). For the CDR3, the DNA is TGTGCCAGCAGCCCGCGGACCTCAACCTACGAGCAGTACTTC. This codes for CASSPRTSTYEQYF. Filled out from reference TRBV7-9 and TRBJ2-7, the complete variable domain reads DTGVSQNPRHKITKRGQNVTFRCDPISEHNRLYWYRQTLGQGPEFLTYFQNEAQLEKSRLLSDRFSAERPKGSFSTLEIQRTEQGDSAMYLCASSPRTSTYEQYFGPGTRLTVT.